The next 17 T cell receptor beta chains were all read from a single sample in a study of blood T cell repertoires in COVID-19. Data came from immunoSEQ multiplex PCR; TCRdb stores just in-frame clones and leaves some out. In the table there are 200,000 to 300,000 clones, about nine tenths of which are singletons. Specimen: peripheral blood. These receptors were obtained from a woman in her thirties with COVID-19, enrolled during active disease.

The rearrangement joins TRBV11-2 to TRBJ2-3; 7 bases align to TRBD2. V lost 3 bases, J lost 4 bases, and 7 bases stayed unmatched. The CDR3 totals 15 residues. CDR1 is SGHAT, CDR2 FQNNGV, per germline. The CDR3 is CASSLGGGPADTQYF. The CDR3, as DNA: TGTGCCAGCAGCTTGGGGGGAGGGCCCGCAGATACGCAGTATTTT.

This clone was detected a few times. The gene calls are TRBV6-2 or TRBV6-3 and TRBJ2-3; TRBD2 aligns across 7 bases. The length of the CDR3 is 14 residues. The germline V gene has CDR1 MNHEY and CDR2 SVGEGT. V lost 3 bases to trimming and J lost 6 bases; unmatched junction nucleotides: 6. The CDR3 protein is CASSYGGSWDTQYF. Written as DNA, the CDR3 is TGTGCCAGCAGTTATGGCGGGAGTTGGGATACGCAGTATTTT.

This chain links TRBV4-3 with TRBJ2-7; 7 bases agree with TRBD2. The CDR3 is 14 amino acids. The V and J ends lost 3 bases and 4 bases, in that order; junction bases with no gene match: 6. Germline CDR1 is LGHNA and CDR2 is YSLEER. Here the CDR3 reads CASSQASGDYEQYF. CDR3 DNA sequence: TGCGCCAGCAGCCAGGCTAGCGGCGATTACGAGCAGTACTTC.

The gene calls are TRBV5-5 and TRBJ2-7, with D perhaps matching TRBD1 (6 bases). Germline CDR1 and CDR2: SGHKS and YYEKEE (reference sequence). The CDR3 loop spans 14 amino acids. Trimming pared 3 bases from V and 8 bases from J, leaving 18 bases between. The CDR3 here is CASSSPGVSTKQYV. The CDR3 DNA reads as TGTGCCAGCAGCTCCCCAGGGGTATCTACGAAGCAGTACGTC.

To note about this clone: Other DNA sequences from this sample encode an identical CDR3 as well. The chain recombines TRBV6-5 with TRBJ1-1; TRBD1 is a possible D gene (5 bases). The CDR3 totals 12 residues. Trimming pared 0 bases from V and 8 bases from J, leaving 7 bases between. From germline, CDR1 is MNHEY and CDR2 SVGAGI. The CDR3 loop reads CASSYSSGEAFF. The DNA of the CDR3 is TGTGCCAGCAGTTACTCTTCAGGGGAAGCTTTCTTT.

This clone was detected once. This rearrangement joins TRBV4-3 to TRBJ2-5; TRBD1 is a possible D gene (6 bases). Germline V gene sequence: CDR1 LGHNA, CDR2 YSLEER. Trimming removed 4 bases at V and 1 base at J, with 10 bases between. This CDR3 has 14 residues. In DNA, the CDR3 is TGCGCCAGCAGCCGGGGGACATTCCAAGAGACCCAGTACTTC. It yields the protein CASSRGTFQETQYF.

The genes are TRBV7-2 and TRBJ2-7; 9 bases are shared with TRBD1. Germline lookup yields CDR1 SGHTA and CDR2 FQGNSA. With 2 bases clipped from V and 7 bases from J, the junction kept 12 bases outside the gene matches. The CDR3 spans 16 residues. The CDR3 DNA reads as TGTGCCAGCAGCTTATTCCCGGCGGACAGGGGAGGTGAGCAGTACGTC. It is translated as CASSLFPADRGGEQYV.

The rearrangement uses TRBV7-2 and TRBJ1-1; 8 bases fit TRBD1. The CDR3 covers 14 residues. V lost 3 bases, J lost 6 bases, and 6 bases stayed unmatched. From germline, CDR1 is SGHTA and CDR2 FQGNSA. CDR3 sequence (DNA): TGTGCCAGCAGCTTCCCCTACAGGGGGGCTGAAGCTTTCTTT. Its translation is CASSFPYRGAEAFF.

V usage is TRBV29-1 and J usage is TRBJ1-1; no definite D call. This CDR3 is 13 amino acids long. Trimming stripped 7 bases from V and 0 bases from J, with 12 bases between. CDR1 SQVTM and CDR2 ANQGSEA come from the germline V gene. The CDR3 protein is CSGAQHMNTEAFF. For the CDR3, the DNA is TGCAGCGGAGCACAGCACATGAACACTGAAGCTTTCTTT.

This chain joins TRBV6-1 and TRBJ2-2, with D possibly being TRBD1 (6 bases). This CDR3 spans 15 amino acids. V lost 3 bases and J lost 8, with 16 bases in between. The germline gives CDR1 MNHNS, CDR2 SASEGT. The CDR3 region is CASSDYQGPRGELFF. The CDR3 nucleotides are TGTGCCAGCAGTGATTATCAGGGGCCTAGGGGGGAGCTGTTTTTT.

A few counts support this clone. The chain carries TRBV29-1 and TRBJ1-1, with D tentatively TRBD1 (5 bases). CDR3 size: 14 residues. Germline CDR1 SQVTM, CDR2 ANQGSEA. Trimming cost V 5 bases and J 3 bases, with 16 bases left between them. As DNA, the CDR3 is TGCAGCGTTCACCTTATTAAAGGGGACACTGAAGCTTTCTTT. Amino acids: CSVHLIKGDTEAFF.

The V call is TRBV10-3, the J call TRBJ1-1, with a possible D match to TRBD1 (6 bases). Trimming shortened V by 6 bases and J by 3 bases, and 14 bases separated the two germline ends. The CDR3 is made up of 14 amino acids. Germline-derived CDR1 and CDR2 are ENHRY and SYGVKD. CDR3 in amino acids: CAIRNQGPYTEAFF. The CDR3 DNA reads TGTGCCATCAGGAATCAGGGGCCGTACACTGAAGCTTTCTTT.

The CDR3 is CASSPNGKNTEAFF. CDR3 coding DNA: TGTGCCAGCTCACCGAACGGGAAGAACACTGAAGCTTTCTTT. The rearrangement uses TRBV18 and TRBJ1-1; D call uncertain. The ends were cut back, 3 bases at V and 1 base at J, with 9 bases in the middle. The V gene's germline CDR1 is KGHSH and CDR2 LQKENI. The CDR3 consists of 14 residues.

V usage is TRBV6-2 or TRBV6-3 and J usage is TRBJ1-2; TRBD1 is a possible D gene (5 bases). Trimming shortened V by 2 bases and J by 4 bases, and 11 bases separated the two germline ends. CDR3 length: 14 residues. Germline V gene sequence: CDR1 MNHEY, CDR2 SVGEGT. The CDR3 reads CASSYGQGPYGYTF. For the CDR3, the DNA is TGTGCCAGCAGTTACGGGCAGGGCCCCTATGGCTACACCTTC.

This sequence joins TRBV7-2 and TRBJ1-6; D is perhaps TRBD1 (5 bases). The germline CDR1 and CDR2 sequences are SGHTA and FQGNSA. The CDR3 is made up of 16 amino acids. Trimming cost V 4 bases and J 5 bases, with 15 bases left between them. The CDR3 DNA reads TGTGCCAGCAGCTCACCGACAGCCGCGCATAATTCACCCCTCCACTTT. It translates to CASSSPTAAHNSPLHF.

V is TRBV6-6 and J is TRBJ1-3; D is unclear. This CDR3 is 16 amino acids long. Germline lookup yields CDR1 MNHNY and CDR2 SVGAGI (reference sequence). The V end lost 6 bases, the J end lost 0 bases, and 15 bases lay between the germline ends. The CDR3: CASRSPVSSSGNTIYF. CDR3 nucleotide sequence: TGTGCCAGCAGATCCCCGGTTTCGAGCTCTGGAAACACCATATATTTT.

The rearrangement joins TRBV25-1 to TRBJ2-5; 7 bases agree with TRBD2. The CDR3 contains 16 residues. V was clipped by 8 bases and J by 4 bases; unmatched bases: 16. Germline V lookup: CDR1 MGHDK, CDR2 SYGVNS. The CDR3 nucleotides are TGTGCCAGCGCTTCTCAGTTTGTCGCTAGCGGAGAGACCCAGTACTTC. This encodes CASASQFVASGETQYF.